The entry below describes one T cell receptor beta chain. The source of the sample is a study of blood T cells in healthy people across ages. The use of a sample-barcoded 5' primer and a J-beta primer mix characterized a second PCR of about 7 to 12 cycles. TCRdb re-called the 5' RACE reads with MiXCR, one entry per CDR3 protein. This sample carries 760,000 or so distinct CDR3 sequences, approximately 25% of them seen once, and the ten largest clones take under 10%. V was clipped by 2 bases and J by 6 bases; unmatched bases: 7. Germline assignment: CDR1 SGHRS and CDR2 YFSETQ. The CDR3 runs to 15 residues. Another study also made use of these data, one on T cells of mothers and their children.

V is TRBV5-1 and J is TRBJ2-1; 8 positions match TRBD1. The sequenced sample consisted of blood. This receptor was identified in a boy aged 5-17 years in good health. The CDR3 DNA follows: TGCGCCAGCAGCTTTGGGCACAGGGGGTCCAATGAGCAGTTCTTC. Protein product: CASSFGHRGSNEQFF. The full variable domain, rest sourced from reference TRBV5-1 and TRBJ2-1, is KAGVTQTPRYLIKTRGQQVTLSCSPISGHRSVSWYQQTPGQGLQFLFEYFSETQRNKGNFPGRFSGRQFSNSRSEMNVSTLELGDSALYLCASSFGHRGSNEQFFGPGTRLTVL.